This T cell receptor beta chain was sequenced in a study of blood T cell repertoires in COVID-19 (TCRdb year 2020). Concerning the study at large: Collaborator samples came from the United States, Italy and Spain and covered acute and convalescent phases of COVID-19. The prospective study material was composed of cDNA or gDNA derived from T cells, B-cell-depleted T cells, or PBMCs. Sample metadata almost always included a de-identified subject ID, COVID-19 status, age in years and sex. A freely available public database, intended as a resource for researchers studying the immune response to SARS-CoV-2, is where the repertoires were released. The dataset comprised deeply sampled blood TCRbeta repertoires from subjects exposed to, actively infected with, or recovered from COVID-19. Where available, HLA class I and class II types were obtained from metadata supplied by the sample provider rather than from assay-based typing. The samples were drawn from the first 160 participants of the ongoing ImmuneRACE study and from roughly 1,300 subjects provided by 6 global collaborators.

Samples from volunteer blood donors who had recovered from COVID-19 were contributed by a second Seattle source. Each collaborating institution followed its own protocols to collect whole blood in K2EDTA tubes. For TCRbeta analysis, collaborator samples were shipped as frozen whole blood, as isolated PBMCs, or as DNA extracted from either sample type. General study outcomes and caveats: Clinical and demographic metadata were provided uncurated, with the amount varying by source and participant.

The immunoSEQ Assay, a bias-controlled multiplex PCR, was used to amplify TCRbeta CDR3 regions from genomic DNA. From the authors' description of their analysis: Nucleated cell counts per sample were estimated from amplification of reference gene primers within the assay. Sequence reads were collapsed and filtered to measure the absolute abundance of every unique TCRbeta CDR3 rearrangement. For each sample, productive Simpson clonality was calculated as the square root of Simpson's diversity index across productive rearrangements. Drawn from immuneACCESS, this table holds only the in-frame rearrangements with V and J called that TCRdb kept. Clones are partly lost; checked studies trace under half to an unresolved V gene and leave the rest unexplained. The DNA was the basis for D and trimming; V, J and clone size are from that table. Across this sample there are 200,000 to 300,000 clones, with around 85% seen only once. The ten top clones hold approximately 3% of the sample.

About this clone: Its antigen is not yet known. No clone much larger than this one lies a single base away; base qualities are absent.

At the junction V is shortened by 3 bases and J by 8 bases; bases outside the gene matches: 7. The CDR1 and CDR2 encoded by the germline V gene are SGHTA and FQGNSA. The CDR3 has 15 amino acids, counting the end cysteine and phenylalanine. Kept here is only the CDR3 DNA, which spans 45 bases and is read in frame from base 1. The sequence was collected from a young woman who had recovered from COVID-19. The sequence is built from TRBV7-2 and TRBJ1-4; 9 bases in the junction line up with TRBD1. The source material was peripheral blood. The CDR3 loop reads CASSFRQGEGEKLFF. The DNA sequence is TGTGCCAGCAGCTTTCGACAGGGGGAAGGGGAAAAACTGTTTTTT.